Below, one T cell receptor (beta chain) is given with its context. These data belong to a study of blood T cell repertoires in COVID-19. Study at large: There were acute and convalescent COVID-19 samples, and they came from the United States, Italy and Spain. T cells, B-cell-depleted T cells, or PBMCs provided the cDNA or gDNA that served as material.

The CDR3 is made up of 15 amino acids. V was trimmed by 4 bases and J by 0 bases, leaving 10 bases between them. CDR1 and CDR2 (germline): LNHDA, SQIVND (reference sequence). The authors' processing: Reference gene primer amplification in the assay estimated nucleated cell counts. Assay used: immunoSEQ multiplex PCR; TCRdb lists only in-frame clones, some missing. The V and J calls and the clone size are those of that table, but D and trimming were determined from the DNA. The table lists around 200,000 clones, around nine tenths of them singletons. The rearrangement joins TRBV19 to TRBJ2-1, with D unresolved. This TCR came from a man younger than 35 with active or convalescent COVID-19. Sequencing was carried out using peripheral blood. This CDR3 reads CASSTRANSYNEQFF. DNA for the CDR3: TGTGCCAGTAGTACAAGAGCGAACTCCTACAATGAGCAGTTCTTC.